This T cell receptor (beta chain) was sequenced during a study of T cell repertoires in ileal Crohn's disease. Using immunoSEQ multiplex PCR, the repertoire was profiled, and TCRdb retains in-frame clones only, with some absent. The table has approximately 9,400 clones, 70% to 80% seen once; the top ten hold 4% to 5.5%. The receptor was isolated from an adult with Crohn's disease. What was sequenced was ileal tissue.

DNA of the CDR3: TGTGCCAGCAGCCCCCGGACAGGGGGCAACACTGAAGCTTTCTTT. It codes for CASSPRTGGNTEAFF. The chain joins TRBV9 to TRBJ1-1; 11 bases are shared with TRBD1. This CDR3 spans 15 amino acids. Germline CDR1 SGDLS, CDR2 YYNGEE. Trimming at V came to 4 bases and at J to 2 bases, leaving 4 bases not matched to a gene.